The 4 T cell receptor beta chains below were found in one sample sequenced in a study of shared clonotypes between healthy human individuals. Using immunoSEQ multiplex PCR, the repertoire was profiled, and TCRdb retains in-frame clones only, with some absent. The table has approximately 180,000 clones, approximately 92% seen once. The material sequenced was naive CD4+ T cells sorted from blood. The subset here: CD45RA+ positively selected. The receptors here all came from a woman under 40 in good health.

The genes are TRBV7-8 and TRBJ2-7, with 9 bases that match TRBD2. V was pared by 1 base and J by 3 bases, with 1 base of the junction left unmatched. Germline CDR1 reads SGHVS; CDR2 reads FQNEAQ. This CDR3 has 14 residues. In nucleotides, the CDR3 is TGTGCCAGCAGCTTAGTAGCGGGAGACTACGAGCAGTACTTC. It codes for CASSLVAGDYEQYF.

V and J are TRBV6-6 and TRBJ2-7; 7 bases agree with TRBD1. This CDR3 region has 15 residues. In germline, CDR1 is MNHNY, CDR2 SVGAGI (reference sequence). The V and J ends lost 2 bases and 7 bases, in that order; junction bases with no gene match: 11. CDR3 coding DNA: TGTGCCAGCAGTTACCCGGGACAGTTGTCGGGGGAGCAGTACTTC. This codes for CASSYPGQLSGEQYF.

V usage is TRBV25-1 and J usage is TRBJ1-1; no clear D gene. Germline lookup yields CDR1 MGHDK and CDR2 SYGVNS. V lost 7 bases, J lost 2 bases, and 5 bases lay in between. The CDR3 contains 11 residues. The CDR3 DNA reads TGTGCCAGCATGGTTAACACTGAAGCTTTCTTT. Translation: CASMVNTEAFF.

The chain has TRBV6-5 and TRBJ2-7, with TRBD1 matching over 7 bases. V trimming: 0 bases; J trimming: 3 bases; junction bases outside the gene matches: 8. The germline CDR1 and CDR2 sequences are MNHEY and SVGAGI. The CDR3 runs to 16 residues. The CDR3 DNA sequence: TGTGCCAGCAGTTACTCCGGGACAGCTTCCTTCTACGAGCAGTACTTC. The encoded protein is CASSYSGTASFYEQYF.